The 27 T cell receptor beta chains in this list originate from one sample, sequenced in a study of T cells in localized non-small cell lung cancer (TCRdb year 2020). The protocol used for the library was the immunoSEQ multiplex PCR assay. What TCRdb holds here is the immuneACCESS table cut down to in-frame rearrangements. Part of the clones is not present; checked against another copy, under half of the missing clones reflect an unresolved V gene, and the others are unexplained. The table for this sample lists over a thousand clones; around a quarter of them were counted only once. The ten largest clones take up 13% to 15% of the sample. The sample here was normal lung tissue next to the tumor, taken before any cancer treatment. These receptors were taken from a woman between 35 and 75 years old with stage I squamous cell lung carcinoma.

The rearrangement links TRBV9 to TRBJ2-7; TRBD1 aligns across 10 bases. The CDR3 contains 15 residues. V was clipped by 4 bases and J by 7 bases; unmatched bases: 11. Germline assignment: CDR1 SGDLS and CDR2 YYNGEE. As DNA, the CDR3 is TGTGCCAGCAGCCCCCAAAGGACAGGGGGGAATGAGCAGTACTTC. Protein sequence: CASSPQRTGGNEQYF.

By its share, this clone is medium-sized. The gene calls are TRBV11-3 and TRBJ2-7, with D hard to call. This CDR3 comprises 14 residues. The V gene lost 2 bases and the J gene lost 1 base, with 9 bases spanning the gap. The germline V gene encodes CDR1 SGHNT and CDR2 YENEEA. This CDR3 reads CASSLSTVSYEQYF. In DNA, the CDR3 is TGTGCCAGCAGCTTATCAACCGTTTCCTACGAGCAGTACTTC.

This rearrangement joins TRBV11-3 to TRBJ1-3; the D is unclear. The V end was cut by 4 bases, the J end by 4 bases, with 17 bases between. The CDR3 is made up of 16 amino acids. CDR1 and CDR2 (germline): SGHNT, YENEEA. This CDR3 is CASSYLETARGNTIYF. CDR3 nucleotides: TGTGCCAGCAGCTACCTGGAGACCGCCCGAGGAAACACCATATATTTT.

The V gene is TRBV30, the J gene TRBJ2-2; D assignment may be TRBD1 or TRBD2 (5 bases each). The CDR3 extends over 14 amino acids. V gave up 7 bases and J gave up 4 bases, with 16 bases separating them. The germline V gene has CDR1 GTSNPN and CDR2 SVGIG (reference sequence). CDR3 sequence reads: CASTGPILTGELFF. CDR3 bases: TGTGCCTCCACGGGACCGATACTCACCGGGGAGCTGTTTTTT.

This clone has a handful of counts. The chain uses TRBV6-9 and TRBJ2-3; TRBD2 agrees at 8 bases. This CDR3 has 16 amino acids. Germline V lookup: CDR1 MNHGY, CDR2 SVAAGI. V shed 4 bases, J shed 0 bases, and the junction held 6 bases outside the gene matches. In DNA, the CDR3 is TGTGCCAGCAGTTCGGGACTAGTGACTAGCACAGATACGCAGTATTTT. It specifies CASSSGLVTSTDTQYF.

V usage is TRBV6-8 and J usage is TRBJ2-1, with 8 bases fitting TRBD1. CDR3 length: 17 amino acids. Losses at the gene ends were 0 bases for V and 4 bases for J; bases not matched to a gene: 8. Germline V gene sequence: CDR1 MNHGY, CDR2 SAAAGT. The CDR3 sequence: CASSYSLDRALYNEQFF. CDR3 DNA: TGTGCCAGCAGTTACTCCCTGGACAGGGCCCTATACAATGAGCAGTTCTTC.

The chain recombines TRBV19 with TRBJ2-1; a weak D match, TRBD2 (6 bases). Germline lookup yields CDR1 LNHDA and CDR2 SQIVND (reference sequence). V lost 0 bases, J lost 2 bases, and 11 bases lay in between. The CDR3 covers 16 residues. The CDR3 is CASSIDRAGTYNEQFF. DNA of the CDR3: TGTGCCAGTAGTATAGATCGGGCGGGAACCTACAATGAGCAGTTCTTC.

The rearrangement links TRBV6-8 to TRBJ1-5; TRBD1 agrees at 7 bases. With 0 bases clipped from V and 0 bases from J, the junction kept 11 bases outside the gene matches. Germline V gene data show CDR1 as MNHGY and CDR2 as SAAAGT. The CDR3 totals 19 residues. The CDR3 region is CASSYSAPRTGHSNQPQHF. CDR3 nucleotide sequence: TGTGCCAGCAGTTACTCTGCCCCTCGGACAGGCCATAGCAATCAGCCCCAGCATTTT.

This clone was observed a handful of times. The V gene is TRBV10-3, the J gene TRBJ2-2, with D maybe TRBD1 (5 bases). V lost 2 bases and J lost 8, with 9 bases in between. In germline, CDR1 is ENHRY, CDR2 SYGVKD. The CDR3 has 13 amino acids. CDR3 loop: CAISEAGRGELFF. The CDR3 nucleotides are TGTGCCATCAGTGAGGCAGGGCGGGGGGAGCTGTTTTTT.

The chain employs TRBV10-3 and TRBJ1-2; D unresolved. V lost 0 bases, J lost 4 bases, and 15 bases lay in between. Germline V gene data show CDR1 as ENHRY and CDR2 as SYGVKD. The CDR3 has 16 amino acids. DNA for the CDR3: TGTGCCATCAGTGAGTCGAGAGGAGAGCCTTCCTATGGCTACACCTTC. The encoded protein is CAISESRGEPSYGYTF.

V is TRBV4-1 and J is TRBJ1-2, with TRBD1 matching over 9 bases. Looked up from germline, CDR1 is MGHRA and CDR2 is YSYEKL. The CDR3 sequence is 17 residues long. Trimming at V came to 4 bases and at J to 3 bases, leaving 12 bases not matched to a gene. The CDR3 sequence: CASSRSGQGQGDYGYTF. The CDR3 DNA reads as TGCGCCAGCAGCCGCTCAGGGCAGGGACAGGGTGACTATGGCTACACCTTC.

This clone was counted between two and nine times. In DNA, the CDR3 is TGTGCCAGCAGCCGGACAGGGGCCATCACCGGGGAGCTGTTTTTT. It specifies CASSRTGAITGELFF. V gene TRBV11-3 combines with J gene TRBJ2-2; 9 bases align to TRBD1. V lost 5 bases and J lost 4; bases outside the gene matches: 5. Germline assignment: CDR1 SGHNT and CDR2 YENEEA. The CDR3 contains 15 residues.

Relative to its sample, this clone is large. This sequence joins TRBV6-8 and TRBJ2-2; 8 bases line up with TRBD1. J lost 6 bases, V lost 6 bases, and 9 bases had no gene match. The CDR3 contains 15 residues. CDR1 and CDR2 (germline): MNHGY, SAAAGT. The CDR3 sequence: CASSPSGQGPGELFF. CDR3 DNA: TGTGCCAGCAGCCCATCCGGACAGGGTCCCGGGGAGCTGTTTTTT.

The J gene is TRBJ1-2, the V gene TRBV18, with D tentatively TRBD1 (5 bases). The CDR3 has 13 amino acids. CDR1 and CDR2 (germline): KGHSH, LQKENI. Trimming pared 3 bases from V and 5 bases from J, leaving 10 bases between. CDR3 nucleotide sequence: TGTGCCAGCTCACCTAGACAGCTTTATGGCTACACCTTC. Its protein is CASSPRQLYGYTF.

This clone was recorded only once. The rearrangement uses TRBV5-1 and TRBJ1-2; D not resolved. Germline loops: CDR1 SGHRS, CDR2 YFSETQ. This CDR3 is built from 14 residues. V was cut by 4 bases and J by 4 bases, with 14 bases left in between. CDR3 DNA sequence: TGCGCCAGCAGCCATGGAACAGAACGCTATGGCTACACCTTC. Protein: CASSHGTERYGYTF.

The V and J genes are TRBV11-3 and TRBJ1-2; a possible D gene is TRBD1 (5 bases). Trimming left V 5 bases short and J 9 bases short, with 22 bases between. The CDR3 spans 15 residues. Germline assignment: CDR1 SGHNT and CDR2 YENEEA. CDR3: CASSQATVRENSYTF. The CDR3 nucleotides read TGTGCCAGCAGCCAAGCGACAGTAAGAGAGAACAGCTACACCTTC. The whole variable domain, filled in from reference TRBV11-3 and TRBJ1-2, reads EAGVVQSPRYKIIEKKQPVAFWCNPISGHNTLYWYLQNLGQGPELLIRYENEEAVDDSQLPKDRFSAERLKGVDSTLKIQPAELGDSAVYLCASSQATVRENSYTFGSGTRLTVV.

The table lists this clone with a few counts. This chain joins TRBV11-3 and TRBJ2-5; the match to TRBD1 covers 9 bases. Germline loops: CDR1 SGHNT, CDR2 YENEEA. V was clipped by 4 bases and J by 7 bases; unmatched bases: 13. The CDR3 consists of 16 residues. The CDR3 DNA sequence: TGTGCCAGCAGCTCGAACCCGGACAGGGGAGGGGTGACCCAGTACTTC. It encodes CASSSNPDRGGVTQYF.

The V gene is TRBV6-7, the J gene TRBJ1-1; D is unclear. TRBV6-7 is treated as an ORF (open reading frame) with a function not yet certain. Deletions cut 6 bases from V and 0 bases from J, with 11 bases between. There are 14 residues in the CDR3. Here the CDR3 reads CASRETLMNTEAFF. The CDR3 DNA reads TGTGCCAGCAGAGAAACCCTAATGAACACTGAAGCTTTCTTT.

The rearrangement joins TRBV14 to TRBJ2-1; D possibly corresponds to TRBD2 (6 bases). CDR1 SGHDN and CDR2 FVKESK come from the germline V gene. Trimming left V 6 bases short and J 5 bases short, with 20 bases between. This CDR3 comprises 16 residues. The CDR3 nucleotides are TGTGCCAGCAGTGCCCAACGGGAGTTTCAAGACAATGAGCAGTTCTTC. Its translation is CASSAQREFQDNEQFF.

By proportion, this clone is hyperexpanded. V is TRBV11-3 and J is TRBJ2-1; TRBD2 matches at 8 bases. Trimming at V came to 4 bases and at J to 10 bases, leaving 15 bases not matched to a gene. CDR3 length equals 16 residues. Germline V gene sequence: CDR1 SGHNT, CDR2 YENEEA. CDR3 coding DNA: TGTGCCAGCAGCTACCTTAGCGGGGAGGGACTAGGGGAGCAGTTCTTC. It specifies CASSYLSGEGLGEQFF.

The chain links TRBV19 to TRBJ1-1; TRBD1 aligns across 8 bases. Germline values: CDR1 LNHDA, CDR2 SQIVND (reference sequence). The CDR3 extends over 14 amino acids. The junction had 6 bases not matched to a gene; V was cut back by 6 bases and J by 3 bases. The CDR3 region has the DNA TGTGCCAGTAGCCCGACAGGGGTGGACACTGAAGCTTTCTTT. Its translation: CASSPTGVDTEAFF.

This clone was recorded a few times. The genes are TRBV6-8 and TRBJ2-5; tentatively, D is TRBD2 (5 bases). Germline CDR1 and CDR2: MNHGY and SAAAGT. The CDR3 has 15 residues. The V end lost 6 bases, the J end lost 1 base, and 15 bases lay between the germline ends. The CDR3 DNA sequence: TGTGCCAGCAGAGAGGGTTGGCAGATCCAAGAGACCCAGTACTTC. This encodes CASREGWQIQETQYF.

V is TRBV11-3 and J is TRBJ1-3; D is undetermined. V was cut by 5 bases and J by 0 bases, with 11 bases left in between. Germline lookup yields CDR1 SGHNT and CDR2 YENEEA. CDR3 size: 15 residues. CDR3 sequence: CASSASLSSGNTIYF. The CDR3 nucleotides are TGTGCCAGCAGCGCCTCACTGAGCTCTGGAAACACCATATATTTT.

Only a few counts were recorded for this clone. The chain links TRBV19 to TRBJ2-7; D is unclear. This CDR3 spans 12 amino acids. With 7 bases removed from V and 0 bases from J, the gap between germline ends came to 7 bases. Germline V gene sequence: CDR1 LNHDA, CDR2 SQIVND (reference sequence). This CDR3 reads CASMGNSYEQYF. The CDR3 coding sequence is TGTGCCAGTATGGGGAACTCCTACGAGCAGTACTTC.

The chain combines TRBV5-1 with TRBJ2-7; TRBD2 aligns across 9 bases. Trimming removed 5 bases from V and 7 bases from J; junction bases left unmatched: 10. Germline V gives CDR1 SGHRS, CDR2 YFSETQ. The CDR3 runs 14 residues. The CDR3 region has the DNA TGCGCCAGCAGGATGGCGGGAGGGCCGGAAGAGCAGTACTTC. Amino acids: CASRMAGGPEEQYF. The whole variable domain, remainder taken from reference TRBV5-1 and TRBJ2-7, is KAGVTQTPRYLIKTRGQQVTLSCSPISGHRSVSWYQQTPGQGLQFLFEYFSETQRNKGNFPGRFSGRQFSNSRSEMNVSTLELGDSALYLCASRMAGGPEEQYFGPGTRLTVT.

This clone occurred a few times. The chain combines TRBV28 with TRBJ1-1, with D maybe TRBD1 (5 bases). Deletions cut 5 bases from V and 3 bases from J, with 16 bases between. Germline V CDR1 and CDR2: MDHEN, SYDVKM. This CDR3 region has 15 residues. CDR3 loop: CASSPPWVRDTEAFF. The DNA for the CDR3 is TGTGCCAGCAGTCCACCGTGGGTCAGGGACACTGAAGCTTTCTTT.

The chain recombines TRBV19 with TRBJ2-5; TRBD2 matches 8 bases. CDR1 LNHDA and CDR2 SQIVND come from the germline V gene (reference sequence). This CDR3 spans 15 amino acids. V was pared by 7 bases and J by 0 bases, with 7 bases of the junction left unmatched. Written as DNA, the CDR3 is TGTGCCAGTACGCGGAGTAGCGGGAACCAAGAGACCCAGTACTTC. Protein product: CASTRSSGNQETQYF.